This TCR beta chain was sequenced in a study of blood T cell repertoires in COVID-19. The method was immunoSEQ multiplex PCR; TCRdb's version includes in-frame clones alone and lacks a portion of them. The top ten clones hold less than 3.5% of a sample with 300,000 to 350,000 clones, 75% to 90% of them seen once. The CDR3 is made up of 13 amino acids. V lost 5 bases, J lost 4 bases, and 11 bases lay in between. CDR1 SGHAT and CDR2 FQNNGV come from the germline V gene. Sequences were obtained from peripheral blood. The TCR originated in a woman in her twenties or thirties with COVID-19, enrolled during active disease. V usage is TRBV11-2 and J usage is TRBJ1-2, with D possibly being TRBD1 (6 bases). CDR3 coding DNA: TGTGCCAGCAGCCCCGGACAGAGCTATGGCTACACCTTC. It yields the protein CASSPGQSYGYTF.